The rows below give T cell receptor beta chains drawn from one sample of a study of T cells after yellow fever vaccination. TCRdb used MiXCR to reprocess the 5' RACE reads, holding one entry per CDR3 protein. This repertoire shows under 300,000 distinct CDR3 sequences, less than 9% found once; its top ten account for around 0.9%. Sample: CD4+ T cells sorted from PBMCs, taken 15 days after the yellow fever booster vaccination. Receptors originate from a man aged 30 to 39 who received the YFV17D yellow fever vaccine. CDR3s include the opening cysteine and the closing phenylalanine or tryptophan. The D gene is left open where the match is weak. A row's size may be missing; if present it is once, few, many or a size class.

J: TRBJ2-1; size: many; D: TRBD2; V: TRBV11-2; DNA: TGTGCCAGCAGCTTCTTAGCGGGGTTATACAATGAGCAGTTCTTC; CDR3: CASSFLAGLYNEQFF
J: TRBJ2-7; size: few; D: .; V: TRBV3-1; DNA: TGTGCCAGCAGCCAAGAATGGCGGGGTTTCTACGAGCAGTACTTC; CDR3: CASSQEWRGFYEQYF
J: TRBJ1-1; size: .; D: .; V: TRBV7-2; DNA: TGTGCCAGCAGCTTAGCCGCAGGGGTTGACACTGAAGCTTTCTTT; CDR3: CASSLAAGVDTEAFF
J: TRBJ2-4; size: .; D: .; V: TRBV30; DNA: TGTGCCTGGAGTGTACAAAACATTCAGTACTTC; CDR3: CAWSVQNIQYF
J: TRBJ1-4; size: few; D: TRBD1; V: TRBV5-1; DNA: TGCGCCAGCAGCTTCATGGGGGACAGAGAAAAACTGTTTTTT; CDR3: CASSFMGDREKLFF
J: TRBJ2-1; size: .; D: .; V: TRBV20-1; DNA: TGCAGCCCTAGGAGAGGGTTGTACAATGAGCAGTTCTTC; CDR3: CSPRRGLYNEQFF
J: TRBJ1-2; size: few; D: .; V: TRBV5-1; DNA: TGCGCCAGCAGCTTGGGACTGGATGGCTACACCTTC; CDR3: CASSLGLDGYTF
J: TRBJ1-1; size: few; D: TRBD1; V: TRBV6-2/TRBV6-3; DNA: TGTGCCAGCGGACGGAGACAGGGGGCGCATAGAAAAGCTTTCTTT; CDR3: CASGRRQGAHRKAFF
J: TRBJ2-7; size: few; D: TRBD1; V: TRBV7-9; DNA: TGTGCCAGCAGGGACGGGACAGTCTCCTACGAGCAGTACTTC; CDR3: CASRDGTVSYEQYF
J: TRBJ2-1; size: .; D: TRBD2; V: TRBV7-2; DNA: TGTGCCAGCAGCCCCCGTTGGCTAGCGGGAGGTGAGCAGTTCTTC; CDR3: CASSPRWLAGGEQFF
J: TRBJ2-7; size: few; D: TRBD2; V: TRBV7-2; DNA: TGTGCCAGCAGCTCCAGCGGGCGGGAGTCCTACGAGCAGTACTTC; CDR3: CASSSSGRESYEQYF
J: TRBJ1-6; size: .; D: .; V: TRBV27; DNA: TGTGCCAGCAGCCGCGCACCGTCCTCACCCCTCCACTTT; CDR3: CASSRAPSSPLHF
J: TRBJ2-1; size: .; D: .; V: TRBV5-1; DNA: TGCGCCAGCAGCCAAGAGCGATACAATGAGCAGTTCTTC; CDR3: CASSQERYNEQFF
J: TRBJ2-3; size: many; D: .; V: TRBV20-1; DNA: TGCAGTGCTATGGGGGGGCCAGATACGCAGTATTTT; CDR3: CSAMGGPDTQYF
J: TRBJ2-2; size: few; D: TRBD1; V: TRBV29-1; DNA: TGCAGCGTTCGGGACAGGGTGGCCGGGGAGCTGTTTTTT; CDR3: CSVRDRVAGELFF
J: TRBJ2-7; size: many; D: TRBD2; V: TRBV11-2; DNA: TGTGCCAGCAGCACCCCAGCGGGAGGTGCTGATGAGCAGTACTTC; CDR3: CASSTPAGGADEQYF
J: TRBJ2-3; size: .; D: .; V: TRBV6-6; DNA: TGTGCCAGCACGACCACAGATACGCAGTATTTT; CDR3: CASTTTDTQYF
J: TRBJ2-7; size: few; D: .; V: TRBV4-3; DNA: TGCGCCAGCAGCCCCGCATCCGGGACGTCCCTTTCCTACGAGCAGTACTTC; CDR3: CASSPASGTSLSYEQYF
J: TRBJ1-5; size: many; D: .; V: TRBV12-3/TRBV12-4; DNA: TGTGCCAGCAGTTTAGGACGGGTCAATCAGCCCCAGCATTTT; CDR3: CASSLGRVNQPQHF
J: TRBJ1-6; size: .; D: TRBD1; V: TRBV5-6; DNA: TGTGCCAGCAGCTTTTCCTTTGGGACAGTCGAACCCCTCCACTTT; CDR3: CASSFSFGTVEPLHF
J: TRBJ2-5; size: .; D: .; V: TRBV4-3; DNA: TGCGCCAGCAGCCAAGGCCCGGAGGGAGAGACCCAGTACTTC; CDR3: CASSQGPEGETQYF
J: TRBJ2-4; size: .; D: .; V: TRBV5-8; DNA: TGTGCCAGCAGCGCTGTTGGGGGAGTGAGAGGTGAAAACATTCAGTACTTC; CDR3: CASSAVGGVRGENIQYF
J: TRBJ1-5; size: .; D: .; V: TRBV12-3/TRBV12-4; DNA: TGTGCCAGCAGTTTAGTCTATTATAGCAATCAGCCCCAGCATTTT; CDR3: CASSLVYYSNQPQHF
J: TRBJ2-7; size: many; D: .; V: TRBV6-5; DNA: TGTGCCAGCAGTTATCGAGGATACGAGCAGTACTTC; CDR3: CASSYRGYEQYF
J: TRBJ1-4; size: few; D: .; V: TRBV9; DNA: TGTGCCAGCAGTGCAGCTGCAACTAATGAAAAACTGTTTTTT; CDR3: CASSAAATNEKLFF
J: TRBJ2-4; size: few; D: .; V: TRBV15; DNA: TGTGCCACCAGCAGAGTAATTGGGCGGGCCCTAGCCAAAAACATTCAGTACTTC; CDR3: CATSRVIGRALAKNIQYF
J: TRBJ2-1; size: few; D: .; V: TRBV25-1; DNA: TGTGCCAGCACCTCGGATGAGGCGGATTCCTACAATGAGCAGTTCTTC; CDR3: CASTSDEADSYNEQFF
J: TRBJ1-4; size: few; D: TRBD1; V: TRBV5-5; DNA: TGTGCCAGCAGGACAGGGACCAATGAAAAACTGTTTTTT; CDR3: CASRTGTNEKLFF
J: TRBJ1-4; size: .; D: .; V: TRBV5-5; DNA: TGTGCCAGCAGCTTCCAGGGGATCCGCGCGGAAAAACTGTTTTTT; CDR3: CASSFQGIRAEKLFF
J: TRBJ2-7; size: few; D: TRBD2; V: TRBV3-1; DNA: TGTGCCAGCAGCCAAACTAGCGGGAGTGTGTCCTACGAGCAGTACTTC; CDR3: CASSQTSGSVSYEQYF
J: TRBJ2-3; size: few; D: TRBD2; V: TRBV6-2/TRBV6-3; DNA: TGTGCCAGCAGATTGTGGATAGCGGGAGATGAAGGCACAGATACGCAGTATTTT; CDR3: CASRLWIAGDEGTDTQYF
J: TRBJ2-3; size: .; D: .; V: TRBV10-3; DNA: TGTGCCATCAGTGAGTCGGCGGACAGCACAGATACGCAGTATTTT; CDR3: CAISESADSTDTQYF
J: TRBJ2-3; size: .; D: .; V: TRBV6-2/TRBV6-3; DNA: TGTGCCAGCAGTTACTCGAGGGACAGCACAGATACGCAGTATTTT; CDR3: CASSYSRDSTDTQYF
J: TRBJ2-7; size: many; D: .; V: TRBV12-3/TRBV12-4; DNA: TGTGCCAGCACCTCCGAGGCCCCCGAGCAGTACTTC; CDR3: CASTSEAPEQYF
J: TRBJ2-1; size: few; D: .; V: TRBV9; DNA: TGTGCCAGCAGCGGCCCGGGTCTCCAGAGCTCCTACAATGAGCAGTTCTTC; CDR3: CASSGPGLQSSYNEQFF
J: TRBJ1-6; size: few; D: TRBD1; V: TRBV7-2; DNA: TGTGCCAGCAGCTTTTCGGACAGGGAGAATTCACCCCTCCACTTT; CDR3: CASSFSDRENSPLHF
J: TRBJ2-5; size: many; D: .; V: TRBV7-9; DNA: TGTGCCAGCAGCTTAGCATCAGGGGCAGAGACCCAGTACTTC; CDR3: CASSLASGAETQYF
J: TRBJ1-1; size: .; D: .; V: TRBV5-1; DNA: TGCGCCAGCAGATCCACCCGGCGGGACACTGAAGCTTTCTTT; CDR3: CASRSTRRDTEAFF
J: TRBJ1-5; size: .; D: .; V: TRBV7-9; DNA: TGTGCCAGCAGCCCCCGCGTAGGGCCCCAGCATTTT; CDR3: CASSPRVGPQHF
J: TRBJ2-4; size: .; D: TRBD2; V: TRBV5-1; DNA: TGCGCCAGCAGCTTAAAGCCCCTAGCGGATTTAGCCAAAAACATTCAGTACTTC; CDR3: CASSLKPLADLAKNIQYF
J: TRBJ2-5; size: .; D: TRBD1; V: TRBV5-1; DNA: TGCGCCAGCAGCTCTATGCCGACCGTGACAGGGGAAGAGACCCAGTACTTC; CDR3: CASSSMPTVTGEETQYF